This T cell receptor beta chain was documented in a study of T cells in Graves' hyperthyroidism and ophthalmopathy. The authors deemed Graves' hyperthyroidism stable absent ophthalmopathy progression within 18 months. In patients aged 18 to 65, hyperthyroidism was newly diagnosed, with duration under 2 months. Amplification yielded TCR beta CDR3 regions, with RNA transcripts as the source. During a first-round RT-PCR of the TCR CDR3, the HTBI primer set was used. MiXCR was run by TCRdb on the multiplex PCR reads, yielding one entry per CDR3 protein. The sample has approximately 560,000 distinct CDR3 sequences, around 45% seen once; the top ten hold roughly 8.2%. On this clonotype itself: The antigen remains unidentified.

After removal of 1 base from V and 3 bases from J, the junction contained 0 bases not matched to a gene. Per the germline V gene, CDR1 is SGHNT and CDR2 is YENEEA. The CDR3 runs 14 residues. Whole-study findings and limits: Ophthalmopathy and stable hyperthyroidism were told apart by a 13 V-J model. The majority of expanded thyroid clonotypes above 0.001 also appeared in blood.

Sequencing was carried out using peripheral blood or thyroid tissue (not recorded which). The source is a young woman with Graves' hyperthyroidism. The chain recombines TRBV11-3 with TRBJ2-1; 7 bases match TRBD2. In DNA form, the CDR3 reads TGTGCCAGCAGCTTAGCTAGCGGCTACAATGAGCAGTTCTTC. Protein: CASSLASGYNEQFF.